This T cell receptor (beta chain) emerged from a study of T cell responses to AZD1222 COVID-19 vaccine (dated by TCRdb to about 2021). Study-wide context: AZD1222 recipients given second doses at about 4 weeks or at about 12 weeks were pooled, since spike-specific TCR depth and breadth were not found to differ between the two schedules. A total of around 240 trial participants underwent TCR sequencing, of whom 207 had received two doses of AZD1222 and 26 had received two doses of the MenACWY control vaccine. Trial participants were enrolled into age subgroups of 18-55, 56-69 and 70-plus years, which contained about 150, 27 and 61 TCR-sequenced participants, respectively.

According to the study, the label for this sample's time point signals: baseline before first vaccination. Samples from vaccinated people were obtained from the UK trials COV001 and COV002, which included a single-blind randomized controlled phase 2/3 trial of AZD1222 (ChAdOx1 nCoV-19) in healthy adults. For TCRbeta chain sequencing, PBMC samples were collected from trial participants at day 0 and at day 28 after the second dose. The CDR3 regions of human TCRbeta chains were subjected to immunosequencing. Under the source paper's analysis protocol: TCRs in the repertoires were matched against a reference library of SARS-CoV-2-specific TCRs that had been generated with the MIRA antigen-specificity platform. Breadth meant the fraction of unique TCRs that were SARS-CoV-2-associated, whereas depth meant the fraction of total T cells that were SARS-CoV-2-associated. Each spike-specific TCR was assigned to its reactive spike region and to a CD4 or CD8 class using the MIRA data. Log10-transformed breadth and depth values were compared by one-way ANOVA with Sidak's multiple comparisons tests. TCRdb obtained this table from immuneACCESS and retained in-frame rearrangements with V and J assigned. These tables miss some clones; where compared with another copy, unresolved V genes account for less than half of the shortfall, and the remainder is unexplained. The DNA was the basis for D and trimming; V, J and clone size are from that table. The sample includes about 86,000 clones, with roughly 90% observed a single time. Clones ranked in the top ten supply approximately 5.5% of the sample.

V is cut by 4 bases and J by 11 bases, and the space between the germline ends is 12 bases. Sequences MNHEY (CDR1) and SMNVEV (CDR2) are obtained from the germline V gene (reference sequence). The CDR3 holds 13 amino acids from the cysteine to the phenylalanine. Only the CDR3 region is kept as DNA, spanning 39 bases read in frame from base 1. General conclusions and limits of the study: No day 14 peak-response samples were available, so repertoires were characterized only after the peak T cell response. Vaccine-associated CD4 TCRs spanned the whole spike protein, with dominant responses in regions 160-218 and 743-854. Reportedly, almost half of the unique spike-specific TCRs recognized epitopes lying outside the regions that are mutated in the B.1.351 and B.1.1.7 variants. After two AZD1222 doses, spike-specific TCR breadth and depth were significantly higher than at day 0 and than in MenACWY recipients. Participants were mostly white British, with more females than males. The authors suggested clonal diversity may have been underestimated. In the small 56-69-year group, the increase in depth fell short of significance, most likely because of low power. Conclusions about previously exposed vaccinees are limited, since just five or six AZD1222 recipients were seropositive for SARS-CoV-2 at baseline.

On this clone itself: The target of this receptor is not known. No base-level quality is on record; no much larger clone is a single base apart.

The sequencing here drew on peripheral blood, taken on day 0 of AZD1222 vaccination. The chain couples TRBV27 to TRBJ1-6; too little of a D gene remains to name it. This TCR was sampled from an adult in good health. The nucleotides are TGTGCCAGCAGTTCCGGGAAACGTGCACCCCTCCACTTT. Translated, it reads CASSSGKRAPLHF.